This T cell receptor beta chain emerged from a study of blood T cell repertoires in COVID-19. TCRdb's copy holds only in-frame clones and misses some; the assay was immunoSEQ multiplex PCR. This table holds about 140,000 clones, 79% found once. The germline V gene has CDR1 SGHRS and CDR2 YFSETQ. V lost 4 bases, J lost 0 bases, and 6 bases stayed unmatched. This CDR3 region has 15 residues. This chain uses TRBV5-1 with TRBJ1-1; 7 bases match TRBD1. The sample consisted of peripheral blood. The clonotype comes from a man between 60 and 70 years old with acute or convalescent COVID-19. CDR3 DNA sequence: TGCGCCAGCAGCCCCCCGGGACAGTTGAACACTGAAGCTTTCTTT. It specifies CASSPPGQLNTEAFF.